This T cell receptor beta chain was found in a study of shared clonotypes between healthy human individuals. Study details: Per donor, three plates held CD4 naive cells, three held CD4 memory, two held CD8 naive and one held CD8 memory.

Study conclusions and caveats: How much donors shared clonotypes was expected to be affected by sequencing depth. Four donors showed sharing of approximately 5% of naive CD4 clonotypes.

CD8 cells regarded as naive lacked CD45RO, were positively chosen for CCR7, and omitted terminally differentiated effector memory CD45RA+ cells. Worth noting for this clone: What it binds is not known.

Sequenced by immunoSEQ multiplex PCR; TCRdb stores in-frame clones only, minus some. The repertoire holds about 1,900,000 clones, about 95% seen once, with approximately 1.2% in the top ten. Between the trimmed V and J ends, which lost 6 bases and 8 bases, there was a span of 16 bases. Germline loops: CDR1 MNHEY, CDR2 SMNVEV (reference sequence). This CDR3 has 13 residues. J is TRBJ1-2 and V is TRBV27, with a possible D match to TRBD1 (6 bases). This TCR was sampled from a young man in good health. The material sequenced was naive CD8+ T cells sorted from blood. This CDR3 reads CASSIIGGDGYTF. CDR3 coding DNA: TGTGCCAGCAGCATTATAGGGGGGGACGGCTACACCTTC.